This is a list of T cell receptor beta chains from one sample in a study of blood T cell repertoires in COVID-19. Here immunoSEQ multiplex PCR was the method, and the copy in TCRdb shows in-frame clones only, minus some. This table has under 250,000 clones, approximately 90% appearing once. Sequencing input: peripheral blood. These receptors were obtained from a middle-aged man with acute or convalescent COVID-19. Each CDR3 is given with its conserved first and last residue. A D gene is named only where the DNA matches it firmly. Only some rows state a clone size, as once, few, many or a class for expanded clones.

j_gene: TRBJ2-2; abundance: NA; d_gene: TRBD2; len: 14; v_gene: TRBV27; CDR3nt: TGTGCCAGCAGTCGGGCTAGCGGGAGAAGGGAGCTGTTTTTT; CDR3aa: CASSRASGRRELFF
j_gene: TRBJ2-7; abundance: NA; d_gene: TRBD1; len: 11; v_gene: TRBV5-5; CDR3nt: TGTGCCAGCAGCTTCGGGACAGAAGTCTTCTTC; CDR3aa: CASSFGTEVFF
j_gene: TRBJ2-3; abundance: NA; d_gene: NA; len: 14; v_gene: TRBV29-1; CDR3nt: TGCAGCGTTTCGCCGGGGTCCAACACAGATACGCAGTATTTT; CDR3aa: CSVSPGSNTDTQYF
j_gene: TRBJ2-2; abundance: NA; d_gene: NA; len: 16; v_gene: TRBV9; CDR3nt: TGTGCCAGCAGCGTAGGAGGAGAATTATGGACCGGGGAGCTGTTTTTT; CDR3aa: CASSVGGELWTGELFF
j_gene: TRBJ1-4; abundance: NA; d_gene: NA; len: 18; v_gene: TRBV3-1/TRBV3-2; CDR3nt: TGTGCCAGCAGCCCCTTTGGAGGGGACCTGGGTGGGGAAGAAAAACTGTTTTTT; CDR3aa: CASSPFGGDLGGEEKLFF
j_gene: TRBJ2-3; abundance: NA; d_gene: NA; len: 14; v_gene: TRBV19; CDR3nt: TGTGCCAGTAGTATAGATTCCGCCATAGTGGCGCAGTATTTT; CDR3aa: CASSIDSAIVAQYF
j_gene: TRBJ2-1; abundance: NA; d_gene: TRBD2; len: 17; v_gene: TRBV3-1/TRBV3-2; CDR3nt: TGTGCCAGCAGCCAAGCGGGGACTAGCGGTATCTACAATGAGCAGTTCTTC; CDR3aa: CASSQAGTSGIYNEQFF
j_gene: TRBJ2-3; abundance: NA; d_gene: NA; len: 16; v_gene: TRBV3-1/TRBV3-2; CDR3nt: TGTGCCAGCAGCCAAGATCTGCTACCCGCGGCAGATACGCAGTATTTT; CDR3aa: CASSQDLLPAADTQYF
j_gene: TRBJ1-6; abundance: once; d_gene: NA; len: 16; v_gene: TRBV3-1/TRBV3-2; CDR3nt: TGTGCCAGCAGCCAACTGAGGAGCTCCTATAATTCACCCCTCCACTTT; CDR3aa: CASSQLRSSYNSPLHF
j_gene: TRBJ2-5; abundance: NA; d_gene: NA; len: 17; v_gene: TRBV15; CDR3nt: TGTGCCACCAGCAGAGTGGGAGGGGGGGGTAGCCAAGAGACCCAGTACTTC; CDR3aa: CATSRVGGGGSQETQYF
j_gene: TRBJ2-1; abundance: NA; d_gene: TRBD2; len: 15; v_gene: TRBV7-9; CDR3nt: TGTGCCAGCAGCCCTAGCGGGAGCTCCTACAATGAGCAGTTCTTC; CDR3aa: CASSPSGSSYNEQFF
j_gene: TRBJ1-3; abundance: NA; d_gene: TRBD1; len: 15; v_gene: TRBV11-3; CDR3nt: TGTGCCAGCAGCTCCGGACAGGGGACTGGAAACACCATATATTTT; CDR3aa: CASSSGQGTGNTIYF
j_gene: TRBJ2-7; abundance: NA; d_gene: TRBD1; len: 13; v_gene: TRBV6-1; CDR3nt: TGTGCCAGCAGTGACAGGGGGCACTACGAGCAGTACTTC; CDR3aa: CASSDRGHYEQYF
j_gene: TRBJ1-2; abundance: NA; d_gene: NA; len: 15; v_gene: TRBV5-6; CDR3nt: TGTGCCAGCAGCCCCCAGCAGCCAGGGCACTATGGCTACACCTTC; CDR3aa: CASSPQQPGHYGYTF
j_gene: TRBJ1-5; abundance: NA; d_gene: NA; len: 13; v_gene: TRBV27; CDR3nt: TGTGCCAGCAGTTCTTGGGCGGGTCAGCCCCAGCATTTT; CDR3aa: CASSSWAGQPQHF
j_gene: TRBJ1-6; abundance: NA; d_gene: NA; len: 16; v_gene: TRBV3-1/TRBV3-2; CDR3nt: TGTGCCAGCAGCCAAGGGGGCCCGAACGATAATTCACCCCTCCACTTT; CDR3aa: CASSQGGPNDNSPLHF
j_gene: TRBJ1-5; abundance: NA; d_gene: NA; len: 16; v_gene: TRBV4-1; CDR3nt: TGCGCCAGCAGCCAAGCTCCCAGGGCGGACAATCAGCCCCAGCATTTT; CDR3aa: CASSQAPRADNQPQHF
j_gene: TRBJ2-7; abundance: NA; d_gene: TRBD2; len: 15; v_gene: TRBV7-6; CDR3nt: TGTGCCAGCAGCTCCCATAGCGGGGGGGCCTACGAGCAGTACTTC; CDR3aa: CASSSHSGGAYEQYF
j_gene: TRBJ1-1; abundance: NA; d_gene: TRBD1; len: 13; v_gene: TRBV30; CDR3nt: TGTGCCTGGAGTCGACAGGGAAACACTGAAGCTTTCTTT; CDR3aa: CAWSRQGNTEAFF
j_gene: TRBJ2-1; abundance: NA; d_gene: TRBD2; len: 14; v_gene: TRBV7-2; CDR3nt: TGTGCCAGCAGCTTGTTGCGGGGGACGAATGAGCAGTTCTTC; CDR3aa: CASSLLRGTNEQFF
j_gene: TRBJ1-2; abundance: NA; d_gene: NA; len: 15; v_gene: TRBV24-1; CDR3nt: TGTGCCACCATCCAAGGTCGGTCAGGCCACTATGGCTACACCTTC; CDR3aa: CATIQGRSGHYGYTF
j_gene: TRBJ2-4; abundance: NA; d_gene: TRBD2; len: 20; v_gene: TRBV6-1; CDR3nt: TGTGCCAGCAGTGCCCCCTTGGGACTAGCGGGGGGAGGGGCCAAAAACATTCAGTACTTC; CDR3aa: CASSAPLGLAGGGAKNIQYF
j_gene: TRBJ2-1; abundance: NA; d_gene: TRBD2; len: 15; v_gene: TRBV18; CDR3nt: TGTGCCAGCTCCCCGGGGACTACCGTATACAATGAGCAGTTCTTC; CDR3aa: CASSPGTTVYNEQFF
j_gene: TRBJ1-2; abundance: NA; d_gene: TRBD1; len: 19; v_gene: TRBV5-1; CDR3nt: TGCGCCAGCAGCCTCAATTCGGACAGGGGGCGGGTAGACCTCTATGGCTACACCTTC; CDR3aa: CASSLNSDRGRVDLYGYTF
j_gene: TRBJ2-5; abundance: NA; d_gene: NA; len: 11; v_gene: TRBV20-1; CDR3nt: TGCAGTGCAGGGGCCCAAGAGACCCAGTACTTC; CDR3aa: CSAGAQETQYF
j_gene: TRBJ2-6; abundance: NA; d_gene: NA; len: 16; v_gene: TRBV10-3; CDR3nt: TGTGCCATCAGTAACCCCCTTAGCTCTGGGGCCAACGTCCTGACTTTC; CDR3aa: CAISNPLSSGANVLTF
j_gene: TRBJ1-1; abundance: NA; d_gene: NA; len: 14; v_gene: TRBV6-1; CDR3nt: TGTGCCAGCAGTGAAAGGTTTGCGGAGACTGAAGCTTTCTTT; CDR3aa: CASSERFAETEAFF
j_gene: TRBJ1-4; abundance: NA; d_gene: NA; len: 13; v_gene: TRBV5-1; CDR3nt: TGCGCCAGCAGCCCGGGGTTGAAGGAAAAACTGTTTTTT; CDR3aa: CASSPGLKEKLFF
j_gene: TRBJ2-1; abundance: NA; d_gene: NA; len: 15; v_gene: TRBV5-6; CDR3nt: TGTGCCAGCAGCTTGGAACCCAGGCCTCACAATGAGCAGTTCTTC; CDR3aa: CASSLEPRPHNEQFF
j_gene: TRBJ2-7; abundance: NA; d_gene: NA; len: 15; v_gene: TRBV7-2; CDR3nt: TGTGCCAGCAGCTTAGAGGGGGGGCGACCTTACGAGCAGTACTTC; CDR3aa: CASSLEGGRPYEQYF
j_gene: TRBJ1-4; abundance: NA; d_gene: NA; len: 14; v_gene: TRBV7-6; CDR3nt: TGTGCCAGCAGCCCCTACGACACAGCCGAAAAACTGTTTTTT; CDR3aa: CASSPYDTAEKLFF
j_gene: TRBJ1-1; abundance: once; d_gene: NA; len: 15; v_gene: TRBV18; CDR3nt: TGTGCCAGCTCACCATCCCACGAGGAGAACACTGAAGCTTTCTTT; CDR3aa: CASSPSHEENTEAFF
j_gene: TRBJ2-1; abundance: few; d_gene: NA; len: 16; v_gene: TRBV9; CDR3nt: TGTGCCAGCAGCGTAGGAGGAGGCACTTCCTACAATGAGCAGTTCTTC; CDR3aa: CASSVGGGTSYNEQFF
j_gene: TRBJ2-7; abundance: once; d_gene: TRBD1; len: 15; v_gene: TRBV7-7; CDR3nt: TGTGCCAGCAGCCCGGGACAGGGGGGAAGCTACGAGCAGTACTTC; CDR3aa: CASSPGQGGSYEQYF
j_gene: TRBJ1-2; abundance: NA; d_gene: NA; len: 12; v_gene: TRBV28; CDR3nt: TGTGCCAGCAGCTTCTCTAACTATGGCTACACCTTC; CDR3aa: CASSFSNYGYTF
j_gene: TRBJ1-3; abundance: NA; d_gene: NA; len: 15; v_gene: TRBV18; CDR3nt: TGTGCCAGCTCACCACCTGCAGGGGTTGGAAACACCATATATTTT; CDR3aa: CASSPPAGVGNTIYF
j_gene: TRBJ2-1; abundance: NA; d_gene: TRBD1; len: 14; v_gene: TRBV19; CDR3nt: TGTGCCACCCTCTCAGGGGGCGCTTACAATGAGCAGTTCTTC; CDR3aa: CATLSGGAYNEQFF
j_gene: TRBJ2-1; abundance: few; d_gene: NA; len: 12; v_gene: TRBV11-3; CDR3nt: TGTGCCAGCAGCTTTGTGGAGGATGAGCAGTTCTTC; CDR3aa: CASSFVEDEQFF
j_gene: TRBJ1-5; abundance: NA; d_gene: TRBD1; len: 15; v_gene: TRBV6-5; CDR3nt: TGTGCCAGCAGACAACAGGGGGCGGTGGATCAGCCCCAGCATTTT; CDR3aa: CASRQQGAVDQPQHF
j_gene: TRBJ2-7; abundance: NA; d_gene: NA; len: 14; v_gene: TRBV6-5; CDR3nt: TGTGCCAGCAGCCCACCCAGGGCCCGAGACGAGCAGTACTTC; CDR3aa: CASSPPRARDEQYF
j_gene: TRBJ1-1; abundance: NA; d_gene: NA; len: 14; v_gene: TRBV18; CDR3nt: TGTGCCAGCTCACCACAAAACGGTGACACTGAAGCTTTCTTT; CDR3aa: CASSPQNGDTEAFF